This T cell receptor (beta chain) was recovered during a study of blood T cell repertoires in COVID-19. This clone was recorded once. Per germline, CDR1 SEHNR and CDR2 FQNEAQ (reference sequence). Trimming took off 1 base at V and 4 bases at J, with 16 bases between the two ends. This CDR3 has 16 amino acids. TCRdb keeps only in-frame clones here, not all; method: immunoSEQ multiplex PCR. The sample has approximately 240,000 clones; roughly 80% are singletons. Sample: PBMCs or T cells enriched from blood (not recorded which). The source is a woman in her thirties or forties with acute COVID-19. The chain links TRBV7-9 to TRBJ1-2; a possible D gene is TRBD1 (5 bases). DNA of the CDR3: TGTGCCAGCAGCTTAGGAGGTGGACAAACGATCTATGGCTACACCTTC. Protein product: CASSLGGGQTIYGYTF.